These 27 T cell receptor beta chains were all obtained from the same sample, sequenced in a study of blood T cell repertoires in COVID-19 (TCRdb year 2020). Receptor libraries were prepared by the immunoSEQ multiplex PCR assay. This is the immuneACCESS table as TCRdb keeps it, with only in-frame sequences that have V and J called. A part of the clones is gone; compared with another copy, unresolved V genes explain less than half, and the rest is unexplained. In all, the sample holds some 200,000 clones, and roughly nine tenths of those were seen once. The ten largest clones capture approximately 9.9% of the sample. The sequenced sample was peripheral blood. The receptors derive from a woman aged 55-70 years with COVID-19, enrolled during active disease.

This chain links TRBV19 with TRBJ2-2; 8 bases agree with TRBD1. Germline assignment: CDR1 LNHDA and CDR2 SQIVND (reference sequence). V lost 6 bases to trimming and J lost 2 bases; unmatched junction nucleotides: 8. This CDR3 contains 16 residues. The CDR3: CASRINGQGNTGELFF. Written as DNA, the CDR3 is TGTGCCAGTAGAATAAACGGACAGGGAAACACCGGGGAGCTGTTTTTT.

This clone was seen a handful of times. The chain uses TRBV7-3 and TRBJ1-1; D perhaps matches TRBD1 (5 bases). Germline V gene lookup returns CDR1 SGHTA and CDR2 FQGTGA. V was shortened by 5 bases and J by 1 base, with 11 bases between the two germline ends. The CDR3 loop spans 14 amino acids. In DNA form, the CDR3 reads TGTGCCAGCAGCCTAGGGGCAACGAACACTGAAGCTTTCTTT. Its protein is CASSLGATNTEAFF.

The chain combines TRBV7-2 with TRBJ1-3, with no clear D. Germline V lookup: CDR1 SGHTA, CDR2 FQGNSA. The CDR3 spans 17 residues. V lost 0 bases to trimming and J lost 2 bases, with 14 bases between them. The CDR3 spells CASSLAGRERAGNTIYF. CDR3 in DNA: TGTGCCAGCAGCTTAGCGGGGAGGGAGAGAGCTGGAAACACCATATATTTT. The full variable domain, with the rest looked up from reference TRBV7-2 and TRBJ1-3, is GAGVSQSPSNKVTEKGKDVELRCDPISGHTALYWYRQSLGQGLEFLIYFQGNSAPDKSGLPSDRFSAERTGGSVSTLTIQRTQQEDSAVYLCASSLAGRERAGNTIYFGEGSWLTVV.

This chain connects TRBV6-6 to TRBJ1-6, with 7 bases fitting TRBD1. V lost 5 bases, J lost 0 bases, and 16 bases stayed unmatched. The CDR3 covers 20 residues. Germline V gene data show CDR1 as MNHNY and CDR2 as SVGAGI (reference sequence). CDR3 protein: CASSLRPLGTASSYNSPLHF. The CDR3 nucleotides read TGTGCCAGCAGTCTACGACCCCTCGGGACAGCGAGCTCCTATAATTCACCCCTCCACTTT.

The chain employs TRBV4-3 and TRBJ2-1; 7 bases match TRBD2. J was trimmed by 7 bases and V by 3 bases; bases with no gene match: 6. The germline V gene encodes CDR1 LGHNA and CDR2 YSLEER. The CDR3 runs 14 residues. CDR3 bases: TGCGCCAGCAGCCATGGGCGGGAGTGGAATGAGCAGTTCTTC. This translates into CASSHGREWNEQFF.

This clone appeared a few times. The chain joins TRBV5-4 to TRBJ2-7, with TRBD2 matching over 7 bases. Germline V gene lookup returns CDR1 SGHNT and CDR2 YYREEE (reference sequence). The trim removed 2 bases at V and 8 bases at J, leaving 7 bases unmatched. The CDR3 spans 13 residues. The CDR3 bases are TGTGCCAGCAGCTTCCCTGGGGGGGGGAAGCAGTACTTC. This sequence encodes CASSFPGGGKQYF.

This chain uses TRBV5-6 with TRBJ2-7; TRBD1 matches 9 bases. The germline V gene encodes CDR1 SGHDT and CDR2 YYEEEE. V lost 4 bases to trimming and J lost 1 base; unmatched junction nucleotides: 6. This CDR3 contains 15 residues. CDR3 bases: TGTGCCAGCAGCGCCGGGACAGGGTTTTCCTACGAGCAGTACTTC. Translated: CASSAGTGFSYEQYF.

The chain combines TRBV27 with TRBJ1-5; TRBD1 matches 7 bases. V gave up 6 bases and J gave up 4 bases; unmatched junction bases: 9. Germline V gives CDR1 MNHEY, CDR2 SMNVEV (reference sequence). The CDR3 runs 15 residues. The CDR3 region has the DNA TGTGCCAGCAGATTCGGGACAGATGGGAATCAGCCCCAGCATTTT. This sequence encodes CASRFGTDGNQPQHF.

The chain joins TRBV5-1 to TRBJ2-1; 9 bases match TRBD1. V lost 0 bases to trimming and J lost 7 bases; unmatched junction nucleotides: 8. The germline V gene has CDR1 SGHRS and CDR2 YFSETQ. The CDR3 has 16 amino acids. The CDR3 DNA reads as TGCGCCAGCAGCTTGGCCGGTAGGGACAGGGCAAATGAGCAGTTCTTC. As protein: CASSLAGRDRANEQFF.

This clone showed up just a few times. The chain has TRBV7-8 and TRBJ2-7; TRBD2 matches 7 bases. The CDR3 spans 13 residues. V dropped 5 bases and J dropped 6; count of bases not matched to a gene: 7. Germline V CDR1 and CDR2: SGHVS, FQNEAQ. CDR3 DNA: TGTGCCAGCAGCATTAGCGGGCGGGGCGAGCAGTACTTC. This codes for CASSISGRGEQYF.

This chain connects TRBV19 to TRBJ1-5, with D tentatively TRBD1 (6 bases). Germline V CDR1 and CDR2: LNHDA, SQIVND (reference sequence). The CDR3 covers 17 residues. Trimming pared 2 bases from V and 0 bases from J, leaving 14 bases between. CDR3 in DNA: TGTGCCAGTAGTATAACCCGAGACAGGTATAGCAATCAGCCCCAGCATTTT. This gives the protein CASSITRDRYSNQPQHF.

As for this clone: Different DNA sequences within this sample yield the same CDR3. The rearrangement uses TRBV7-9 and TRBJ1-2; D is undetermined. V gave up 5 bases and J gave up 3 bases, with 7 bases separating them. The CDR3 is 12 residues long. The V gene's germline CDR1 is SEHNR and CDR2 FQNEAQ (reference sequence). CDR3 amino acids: CASSPRDYGYTF. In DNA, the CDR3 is TGTGCCAGCAGCCCCCGGGACTATGGCTACACCTTC. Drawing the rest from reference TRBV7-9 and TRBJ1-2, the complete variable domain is DTGVSQNPRHKITKRGQNVTFRCDPISEHNRLYWYRQTLGQGPEFLTYFQNEAQLEKSRLLSDRFSAERPKGSFSTLEIQRTEQGDSAMYLCASSPRDYGYTFGSGTRLTVV.

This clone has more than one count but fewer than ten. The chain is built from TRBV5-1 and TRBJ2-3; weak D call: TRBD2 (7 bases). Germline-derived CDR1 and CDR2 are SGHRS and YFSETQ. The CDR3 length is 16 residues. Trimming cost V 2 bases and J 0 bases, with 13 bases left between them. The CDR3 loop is CASSFGGRTSTDTQYF. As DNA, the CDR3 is TGCGCCAGCAGCTTCGGGGGGCGTACTAGCACAGATACGCAGTATTTT. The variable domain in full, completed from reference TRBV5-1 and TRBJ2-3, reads KAGVTQTPRYLIKTRGQQVTLSCSPISGHRSVSWYQQTPGQGLQFLFEYFSETQRNKGNFPGRFSGRQFSNSRSEMNVSTLELGDSALYLCASSFGGRTSTDTQYFGPGTRLTVL.

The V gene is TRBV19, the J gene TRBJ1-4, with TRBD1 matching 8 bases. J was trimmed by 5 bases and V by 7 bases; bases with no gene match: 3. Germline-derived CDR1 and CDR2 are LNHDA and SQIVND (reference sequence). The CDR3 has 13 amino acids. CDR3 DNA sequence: TGTGCCAGTAAGAACAGGGGGAATGAAAAACTGTTTTTT. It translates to CASKNRGNEKLFF.

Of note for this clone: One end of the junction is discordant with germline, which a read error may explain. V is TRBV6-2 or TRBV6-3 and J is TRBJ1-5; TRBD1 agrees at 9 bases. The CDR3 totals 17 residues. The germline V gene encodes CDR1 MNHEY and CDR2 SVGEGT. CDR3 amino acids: CACSPQRQGVSNQPQHF. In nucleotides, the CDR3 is TGTGCCTGCAGTCCCCAGCGACAGGGGGTCAGCAATCAGCCCCAGCATTTT.

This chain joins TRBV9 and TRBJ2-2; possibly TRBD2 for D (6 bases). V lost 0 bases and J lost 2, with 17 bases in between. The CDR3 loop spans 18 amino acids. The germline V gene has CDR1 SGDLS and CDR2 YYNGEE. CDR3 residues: CASSVVTSRPLNTGELFF. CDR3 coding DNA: TGTGCCAGCAGCGTAGTTACTAGCAGACCGCTTAACACCGGGGAGCTGTTTTTT.

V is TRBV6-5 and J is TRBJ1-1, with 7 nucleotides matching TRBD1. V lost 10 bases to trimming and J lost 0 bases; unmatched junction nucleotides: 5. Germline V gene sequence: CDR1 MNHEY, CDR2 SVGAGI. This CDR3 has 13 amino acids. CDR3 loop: CATRQGVNTEAFF. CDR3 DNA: TGTGCCACCCGACAGGGTGTGAACACTGAAGCTTTCTTT.

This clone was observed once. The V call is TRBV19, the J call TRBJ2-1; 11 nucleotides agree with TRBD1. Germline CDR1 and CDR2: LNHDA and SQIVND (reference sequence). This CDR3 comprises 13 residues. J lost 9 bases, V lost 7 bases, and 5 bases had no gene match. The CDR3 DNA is TGTGCCAGTAACCTAGGACAGGGGGCTGAGCAGTTCTTC. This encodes CASNLGQGAEQFF.

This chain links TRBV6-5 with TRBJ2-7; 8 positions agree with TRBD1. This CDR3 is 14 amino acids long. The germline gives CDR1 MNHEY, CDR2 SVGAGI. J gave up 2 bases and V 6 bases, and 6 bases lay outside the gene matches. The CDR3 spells CASRRGQGAYEQYF. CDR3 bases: TGTGCCAGCAGACGCGGACAGGGCGCCTACGAGCAGTACTTC.

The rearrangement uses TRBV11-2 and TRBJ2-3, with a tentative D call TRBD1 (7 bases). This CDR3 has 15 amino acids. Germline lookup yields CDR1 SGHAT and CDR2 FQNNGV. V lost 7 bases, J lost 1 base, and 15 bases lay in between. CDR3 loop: CASTSRGTGTDTQYF. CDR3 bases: TGTGCCAGCACCTCACGGGGGACAGGCACAGATACGCAGTATTTT.

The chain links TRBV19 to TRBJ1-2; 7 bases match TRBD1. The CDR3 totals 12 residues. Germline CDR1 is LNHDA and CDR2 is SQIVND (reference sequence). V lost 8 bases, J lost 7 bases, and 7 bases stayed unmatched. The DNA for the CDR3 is TGTGCCAGTCAGCAGGGGGAACGTGGCTACACCTTC. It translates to CASQQGERGYTF.

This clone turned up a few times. In nucleotides, the CDR3 is TGTGCCAGCAGCTTAGTGGGAGCGGGGTCTAATGAAAAACTGTTTTTT. It translates to CASSLVGAGSNEKLFF. This chain joins TRBV11-2 and TRBJ1-4; D not certain. V was clipped by 1 base and J by 3 bases, with 12 bases between them. The CDR3 is made up of 16 amino acids. CDR1 and CDR2 from the germline V gene are SGHAT and FQNNGV.

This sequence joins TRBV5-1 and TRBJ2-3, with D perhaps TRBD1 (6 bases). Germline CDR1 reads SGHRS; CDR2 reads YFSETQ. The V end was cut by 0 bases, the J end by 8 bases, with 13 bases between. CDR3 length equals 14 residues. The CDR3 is CASSLARQAGTQYF. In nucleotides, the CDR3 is TGCGCCAGCAGCTTGGCCCGACAGGCCGGTACGCAGTATTTT.

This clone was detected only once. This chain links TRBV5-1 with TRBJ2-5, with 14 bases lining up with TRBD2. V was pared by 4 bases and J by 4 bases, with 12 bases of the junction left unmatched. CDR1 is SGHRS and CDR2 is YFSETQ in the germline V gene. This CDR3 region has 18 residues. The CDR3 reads CASSSGTSGSSQRETQYF. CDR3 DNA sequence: TGCGCCAGCAGCAGCGGGACTAGCGGGAGTTCGCAGAGAGAGACCCAGTACTTC. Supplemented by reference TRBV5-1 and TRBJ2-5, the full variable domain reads KAGVTQTPRYLIKTRGQQVTLSCSPISGHRSVSWYQQTPGQGLQFLFEYFSETQRNKGNFPGRFSGRQFSNSRSEMNVSTLELGDSALYLCASSSGTSGSSQRETQYFGPGTRLLVL.

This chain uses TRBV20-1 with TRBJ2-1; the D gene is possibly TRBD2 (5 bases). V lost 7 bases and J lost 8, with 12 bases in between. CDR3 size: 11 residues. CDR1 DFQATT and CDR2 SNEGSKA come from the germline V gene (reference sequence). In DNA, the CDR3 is TGCAGTGGTGGGAGTAACTATGAGCAGTTCTTC. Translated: CSGGSNYEQFF.

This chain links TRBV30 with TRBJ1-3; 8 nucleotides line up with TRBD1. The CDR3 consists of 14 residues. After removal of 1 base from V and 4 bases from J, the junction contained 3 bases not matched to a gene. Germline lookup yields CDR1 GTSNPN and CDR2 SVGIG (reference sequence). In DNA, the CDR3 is TGTGCCTGGAGTGGGACAGGGCTGGGAAACACCATATATTTT. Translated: CAWSGTGLGNTIYF.

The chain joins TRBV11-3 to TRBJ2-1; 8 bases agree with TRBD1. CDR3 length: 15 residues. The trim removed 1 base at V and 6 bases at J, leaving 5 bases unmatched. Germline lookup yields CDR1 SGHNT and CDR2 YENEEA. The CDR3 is CASSLGATGGNEQFF. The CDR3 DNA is TGTGCCAGCAGCTTAGGTGCAACAGGGGGCAATGAGCAGTTCTTC.